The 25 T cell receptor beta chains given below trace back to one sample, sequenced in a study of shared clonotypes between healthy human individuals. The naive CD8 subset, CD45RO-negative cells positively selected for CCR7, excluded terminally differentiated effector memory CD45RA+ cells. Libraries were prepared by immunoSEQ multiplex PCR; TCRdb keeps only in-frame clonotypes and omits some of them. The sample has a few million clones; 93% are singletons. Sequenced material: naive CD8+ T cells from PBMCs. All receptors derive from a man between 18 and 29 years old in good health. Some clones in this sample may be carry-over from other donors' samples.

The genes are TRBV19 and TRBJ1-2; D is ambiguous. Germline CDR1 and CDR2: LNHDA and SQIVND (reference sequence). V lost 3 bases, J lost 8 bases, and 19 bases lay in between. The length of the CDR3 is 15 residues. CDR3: CASSIGPYGFLGYTF. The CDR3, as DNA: TGTGCCAGTAGTATCGGACCATATGGATTTTTGGGCTACACCTTC.

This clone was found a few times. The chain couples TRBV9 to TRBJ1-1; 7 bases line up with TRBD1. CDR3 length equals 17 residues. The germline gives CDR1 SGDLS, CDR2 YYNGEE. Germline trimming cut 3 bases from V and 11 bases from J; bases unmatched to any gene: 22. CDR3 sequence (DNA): TGTGCCAGCAGCGACCCCATAATCAACACAGGGGAGAATTCGGCTTTCTTT. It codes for CASSDPIINTGENSAFF.

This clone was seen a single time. CDR3 protein: CASSIFSGGGNYEQYF. CDR3 nucleotide sequence: TGTGCCAGTAGTATATTTTCAGGAGGTGGGAACTACGAGCAGTACTTC. The gene calls are TRBV19 and TRBJ2-7; D may be TRBD2 (5 bases). CDR3 length: 16 amino acids. The germline V and J ends were trimmed by 2 bases and 3 bases, with 17 bases remaining between them. Germline values: CDR1 LNHDA, CDR2 SQIVND (reference sequence). Variable domain in full (rest from reference TRBV19 and TRBJ2-7): DGGITQSPKYLFRKEGQNVTLSCEQNLNHDAMYWYRQDPGQGLRLIYYSQIVNDFQKGDIAEGYSVSREKKESFPLTVTSAQKNPTAFYLCASSIFSGGGNYEQYFGPGTRLTVT.

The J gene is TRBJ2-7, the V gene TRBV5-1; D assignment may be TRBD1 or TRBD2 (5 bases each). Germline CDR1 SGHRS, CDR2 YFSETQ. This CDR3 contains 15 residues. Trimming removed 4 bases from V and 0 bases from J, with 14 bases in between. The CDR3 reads CASSPDSGFSYEQYF. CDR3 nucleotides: TGCGCCAGCAGCCCCGACAGCGGATTCTCCTACGAGCAGTACTTC.

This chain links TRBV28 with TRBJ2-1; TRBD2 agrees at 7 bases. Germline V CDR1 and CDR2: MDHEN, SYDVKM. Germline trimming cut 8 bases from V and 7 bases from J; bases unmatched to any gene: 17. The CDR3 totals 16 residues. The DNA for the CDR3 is TGTGCCAGCTCCTTTGGGGGGGAGGGTAATTGGAATGAGCAGTTCTTC. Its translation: CASSFGGEGNWNEQFF.

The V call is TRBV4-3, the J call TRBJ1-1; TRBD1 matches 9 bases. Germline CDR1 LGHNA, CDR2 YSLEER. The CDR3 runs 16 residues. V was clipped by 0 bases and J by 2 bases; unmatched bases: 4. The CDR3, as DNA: TGCGCCAGCAGCCAAGATAGGGACAGGGCAAACACTGAAGCTTTCTTT. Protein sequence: CASSQDRDRANTEAFF.

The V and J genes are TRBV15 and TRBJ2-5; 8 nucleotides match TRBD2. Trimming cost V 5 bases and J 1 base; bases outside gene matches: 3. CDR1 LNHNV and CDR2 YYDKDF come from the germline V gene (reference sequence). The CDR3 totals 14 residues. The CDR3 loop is CATSPSGFQETQYF. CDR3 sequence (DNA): TGTGCCACCAGCCCTAGCGGGTTCCAAGAGACCCAGTACTTC.

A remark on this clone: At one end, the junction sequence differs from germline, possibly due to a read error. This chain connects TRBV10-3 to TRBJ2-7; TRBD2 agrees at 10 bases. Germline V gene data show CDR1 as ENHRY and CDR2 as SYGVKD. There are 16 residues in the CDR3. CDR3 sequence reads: CAITSGSGTSVSPIHF. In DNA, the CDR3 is TGTGCCATCACCTCCGGATCTGGGACTAGCGTGAGCCCAATCCACTTC.

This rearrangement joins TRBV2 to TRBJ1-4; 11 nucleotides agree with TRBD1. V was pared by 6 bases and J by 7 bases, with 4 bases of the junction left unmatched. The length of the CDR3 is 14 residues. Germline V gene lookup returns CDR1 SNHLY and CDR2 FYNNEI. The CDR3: CASRGTGGSEKLFF. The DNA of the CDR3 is TGTGCCAGCAGAGGGACAGGGGGAAGTGAAAAACTGTTTTTT.

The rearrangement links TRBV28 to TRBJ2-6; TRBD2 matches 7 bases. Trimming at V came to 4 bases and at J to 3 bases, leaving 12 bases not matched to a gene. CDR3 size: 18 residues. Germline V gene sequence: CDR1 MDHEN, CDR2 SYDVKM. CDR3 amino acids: CASSWEGESGFGANVLTF. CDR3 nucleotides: TGTGCCAGCAGTTGGGAGGGAGAATCAGGGTTTGGGGCCAACGTCCTGACTTTC.

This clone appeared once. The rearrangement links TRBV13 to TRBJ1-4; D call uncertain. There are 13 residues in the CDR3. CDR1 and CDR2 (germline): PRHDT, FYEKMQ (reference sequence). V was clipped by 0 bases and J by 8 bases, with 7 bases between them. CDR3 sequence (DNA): TGTGCCAGCAGCTTAGGCGGAACCGAAAAACTGTTTTTT. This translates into CASSLGGTEKLFF.

The CDR3 region has the DNA TGTGCCTGGAGGGTAAGGCTTGGGGTGGCTTTCTTT. Its translation: CAWRVRLGVAFF. The V and J genes are TRBV30 and TRBJ1-1, with unresolved D. Germline CDR1 is GTSNPN and CDR2 is SVGIG (reference sequence). The CDR3 runs to 12 residues. V was pared by 3 bases and J by 11 bases, with 16 bases between.

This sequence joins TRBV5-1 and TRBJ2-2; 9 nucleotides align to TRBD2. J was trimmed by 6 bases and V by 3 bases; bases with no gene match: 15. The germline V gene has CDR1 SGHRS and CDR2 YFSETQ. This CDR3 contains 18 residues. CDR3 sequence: CASSWPSGTIYTPGELFF. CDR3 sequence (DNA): TGCGCCAGCAGCTGGCCTAGCGGGACCATATATACCCCCGGGGAGCTGTTTTTT.

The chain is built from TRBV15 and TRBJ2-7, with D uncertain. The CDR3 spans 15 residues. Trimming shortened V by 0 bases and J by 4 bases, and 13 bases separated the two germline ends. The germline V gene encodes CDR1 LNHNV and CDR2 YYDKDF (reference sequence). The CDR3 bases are TGTGCCACCAGCAGAGACCGGAACAGTGAGTACGAGCAGTACTTC. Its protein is CATSRDRNSEYEQYF.

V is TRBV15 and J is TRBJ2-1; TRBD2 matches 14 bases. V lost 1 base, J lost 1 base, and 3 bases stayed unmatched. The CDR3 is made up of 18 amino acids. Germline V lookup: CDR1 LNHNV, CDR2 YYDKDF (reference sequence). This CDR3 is CATSRATSGRVSYNEQFF. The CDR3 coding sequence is TGTGCCACCAGCAGAGCGACTAGCGGGAGGGTTTCCTACAATGAGCAGTTCTTC.

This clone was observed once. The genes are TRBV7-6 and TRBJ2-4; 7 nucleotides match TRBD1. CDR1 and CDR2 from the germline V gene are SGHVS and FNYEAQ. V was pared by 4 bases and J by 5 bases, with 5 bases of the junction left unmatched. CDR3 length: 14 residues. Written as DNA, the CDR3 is TGTGCCAGCAGCTCCCGGGACAGAGAAAACATTCAGTACTTC. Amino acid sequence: CASSSRDRENIQYF.

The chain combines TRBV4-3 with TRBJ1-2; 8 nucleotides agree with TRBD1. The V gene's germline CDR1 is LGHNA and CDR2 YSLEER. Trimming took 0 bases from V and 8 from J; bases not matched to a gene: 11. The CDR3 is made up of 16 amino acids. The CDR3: CASSQDIGRGLGGYTF. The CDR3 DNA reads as TGCGCCAGCAGCCAAGATATAGGCAGGGGGCTCGGAGGCTACACCTTC.

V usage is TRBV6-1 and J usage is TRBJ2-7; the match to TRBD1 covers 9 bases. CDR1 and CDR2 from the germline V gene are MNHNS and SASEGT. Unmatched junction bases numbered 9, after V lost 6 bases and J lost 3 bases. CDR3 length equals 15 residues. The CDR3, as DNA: TGTGCCAGCAGGGAAACCGGGACAGGGTACTACGAGCAGTACTTC. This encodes CASRETGTGYYEQYF.

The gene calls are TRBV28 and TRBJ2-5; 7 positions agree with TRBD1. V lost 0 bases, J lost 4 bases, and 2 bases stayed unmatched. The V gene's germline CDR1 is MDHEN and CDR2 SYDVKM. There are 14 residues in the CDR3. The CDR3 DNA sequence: TGTGCCAGCAGTTTATGGTCAGGGGGAGAGACCCAGTACTTC. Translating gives CASSLWSGGETQYF.

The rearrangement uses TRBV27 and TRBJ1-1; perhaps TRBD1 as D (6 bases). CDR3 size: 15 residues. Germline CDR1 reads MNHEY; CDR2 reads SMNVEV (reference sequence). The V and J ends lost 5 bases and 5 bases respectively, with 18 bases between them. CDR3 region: CASSLGGRGVTEAFF. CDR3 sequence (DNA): TGTGCCAGCAGTCTGGGGGGCAGGGGTGTGACTGAAGCTTTCTTT.

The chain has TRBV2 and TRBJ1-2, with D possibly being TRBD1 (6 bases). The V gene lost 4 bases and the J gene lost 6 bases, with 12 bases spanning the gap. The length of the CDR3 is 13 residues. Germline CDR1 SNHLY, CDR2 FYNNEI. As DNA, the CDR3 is TGTGCCAGCAGTGGGCCGGGGGGCGATGGCTACACCTTC. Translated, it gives CASSGPGGDGYTF.

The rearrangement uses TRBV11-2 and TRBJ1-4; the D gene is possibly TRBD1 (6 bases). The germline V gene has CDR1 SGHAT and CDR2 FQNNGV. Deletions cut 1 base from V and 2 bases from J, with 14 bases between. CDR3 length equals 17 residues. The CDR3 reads CASSLVAGVSTNEKLFF. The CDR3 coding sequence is TGTGCCAGCAGCTTAGTAGCAGGGGTTTCGACTAATGAAAAACTGTTTTTT.

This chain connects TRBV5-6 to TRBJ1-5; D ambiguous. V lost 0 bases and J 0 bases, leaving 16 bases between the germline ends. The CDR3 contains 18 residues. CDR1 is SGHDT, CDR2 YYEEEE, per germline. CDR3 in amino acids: CASSLAGGRAYSNQPQHF. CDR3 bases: TGTGCCAGCAGCTTGGCCGGAGGCCGGGCCTATAGCAATCAGCCCCAGCATTTT.

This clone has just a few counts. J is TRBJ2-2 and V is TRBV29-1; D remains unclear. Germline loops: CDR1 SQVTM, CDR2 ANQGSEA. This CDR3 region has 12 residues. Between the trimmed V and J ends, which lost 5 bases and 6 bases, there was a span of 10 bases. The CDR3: CSVRSLAGELFF. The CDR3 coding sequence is TGCAGCGTTCGGAGTCTGGCCGGGGAGCTGTTTTTT.

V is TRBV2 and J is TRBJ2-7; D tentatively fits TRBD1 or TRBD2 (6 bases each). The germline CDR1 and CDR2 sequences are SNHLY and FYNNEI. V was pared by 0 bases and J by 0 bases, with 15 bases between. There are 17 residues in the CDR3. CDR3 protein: CASSEALLGGPSYEQYF. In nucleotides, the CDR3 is TGTGCCAGCAGTGAAGCGCTTCTAGGGGGGCCCTCCTACGAGCAGTACTTC.